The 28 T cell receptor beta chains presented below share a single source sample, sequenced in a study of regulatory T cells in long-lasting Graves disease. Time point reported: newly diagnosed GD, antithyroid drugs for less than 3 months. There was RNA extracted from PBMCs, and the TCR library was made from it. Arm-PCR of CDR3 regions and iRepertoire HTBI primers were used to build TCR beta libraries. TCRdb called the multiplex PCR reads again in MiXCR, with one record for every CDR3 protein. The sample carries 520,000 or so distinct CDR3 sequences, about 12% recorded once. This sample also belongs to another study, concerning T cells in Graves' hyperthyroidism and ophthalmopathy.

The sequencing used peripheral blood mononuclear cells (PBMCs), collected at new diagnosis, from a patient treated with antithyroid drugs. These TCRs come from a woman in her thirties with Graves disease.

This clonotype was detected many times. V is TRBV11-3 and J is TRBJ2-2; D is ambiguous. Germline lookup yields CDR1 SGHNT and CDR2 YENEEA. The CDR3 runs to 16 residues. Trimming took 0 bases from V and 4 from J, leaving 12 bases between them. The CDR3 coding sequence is TGTGCCAGCAGCTTAGATCGGCGAGAGATCACCGGGGAGCTGTTTTTT. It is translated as CASSLDRREITGELFF.

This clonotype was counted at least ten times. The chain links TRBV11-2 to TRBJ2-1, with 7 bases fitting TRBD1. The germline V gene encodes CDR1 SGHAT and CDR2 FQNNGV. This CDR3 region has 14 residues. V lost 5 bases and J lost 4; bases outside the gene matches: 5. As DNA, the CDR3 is TGTGCCAGCAGCATCGGGACAGCTTACAATGAGCAGTTCTTC. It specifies CASSIGTAYNEQFF.

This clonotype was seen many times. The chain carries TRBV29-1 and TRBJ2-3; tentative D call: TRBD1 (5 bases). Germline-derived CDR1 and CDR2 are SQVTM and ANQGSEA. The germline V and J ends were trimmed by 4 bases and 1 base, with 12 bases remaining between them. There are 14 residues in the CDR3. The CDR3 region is CSVAMGRGTDTQYF. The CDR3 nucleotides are TGCAGCGTTGCGATGGGGCGCGGCACAGATACGCAGTATTTT.

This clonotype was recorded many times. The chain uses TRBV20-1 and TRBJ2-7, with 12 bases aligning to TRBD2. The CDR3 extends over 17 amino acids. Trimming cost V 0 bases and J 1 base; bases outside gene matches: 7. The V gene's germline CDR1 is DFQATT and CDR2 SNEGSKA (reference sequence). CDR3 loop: CSARDTSGRFGSYEQYF. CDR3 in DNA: TGCAGTGCTAGAGATACTAGCGGGAGGTTTGGGTCCTACGAGCAGTACTTC.

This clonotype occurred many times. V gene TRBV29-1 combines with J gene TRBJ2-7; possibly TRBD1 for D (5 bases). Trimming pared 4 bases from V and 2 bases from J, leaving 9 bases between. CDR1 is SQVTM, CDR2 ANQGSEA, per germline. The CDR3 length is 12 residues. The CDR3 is CSVADTTYEQYF. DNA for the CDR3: TGCAGCGTTGCGGACACTACCTACGAGCAGTACTTC.

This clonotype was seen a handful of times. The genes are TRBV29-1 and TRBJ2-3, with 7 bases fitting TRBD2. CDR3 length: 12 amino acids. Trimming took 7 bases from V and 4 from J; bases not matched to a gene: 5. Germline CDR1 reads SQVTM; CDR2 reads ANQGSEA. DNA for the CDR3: TGCAGCGCTTGGGAGGGCGCAGATACGCAGTATTTT. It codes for CSAWEGADTQYF.

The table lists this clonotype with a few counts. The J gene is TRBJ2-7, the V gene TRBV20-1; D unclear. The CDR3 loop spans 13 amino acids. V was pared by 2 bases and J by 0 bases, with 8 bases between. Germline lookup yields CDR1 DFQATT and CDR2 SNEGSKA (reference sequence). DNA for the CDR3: TGCAGTGCTAGATTGGAGCCCTCCTACGAGCAGTACTTC. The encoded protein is CSARLEPSYEQYF.

CDR3 DNA: TGTGCCAGCAGCTTAAGTCGACTAGCGGGGTATACGCAGTATTTT. This translates into CASSLSRLAGYTQYF. This chain joins TRBV7-2 and TRBJ2-3; TRBD2 agrees at 11 bases. Germline trimming cut 2 bases from V and 7 bases from J; bases unmatched to any gene: 5. Germline V gives CDR1 SGHTA, CDR2 FQGNSA. CDR3 length: 15 amino acids.

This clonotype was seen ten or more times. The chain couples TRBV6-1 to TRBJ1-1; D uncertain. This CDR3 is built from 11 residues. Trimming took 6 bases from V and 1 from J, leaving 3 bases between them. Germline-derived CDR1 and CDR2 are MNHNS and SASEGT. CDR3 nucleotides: TGTGCCAGCAGAACGAACACTGAAGCTTTCTTT. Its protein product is CASRTNTEAFF.

The CDR3 coding sequence is TGTGCCAGCAGGGACAGATTAACCTACGAGCAGTACTTC. It is translated as CASRDRLTYEQYF. V gene TRBV28 combines with J gene TRBJ2-7, with D possibly matching TRBD1 (6 bases). The V and J ends lost 6 bases and 2 bases respectively, with 11 bases between them. The CDR3 runs 13 residues. Germline V gene sequence: CDR1 MDHEN, CDR2 SYDVKM.

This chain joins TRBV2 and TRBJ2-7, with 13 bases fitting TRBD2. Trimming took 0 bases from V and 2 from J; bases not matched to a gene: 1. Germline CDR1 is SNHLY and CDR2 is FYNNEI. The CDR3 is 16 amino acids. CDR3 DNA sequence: TGTGCCAGCAGTGAAGCAGGGACTAGCGGGACCTACGAGCAGTACTTC. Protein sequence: CASSEAGTSGTYEQYF. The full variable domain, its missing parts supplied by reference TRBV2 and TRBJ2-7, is EPEVTQTPSHQVTQMGQEVILRCVPISNHLYFYWYRQILGQKVEFLVSFYNNEISEKSEIFDDQFSVERPDGSNFTLKIRSTKLEDSAMYFCASSEAGTSGTYEQYFGPGTRLTVT.

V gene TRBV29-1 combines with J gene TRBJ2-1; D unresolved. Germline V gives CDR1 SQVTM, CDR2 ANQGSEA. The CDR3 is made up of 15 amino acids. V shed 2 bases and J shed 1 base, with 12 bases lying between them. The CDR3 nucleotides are TGCAGCGTTGAAATCTTAATCCAATCCTACAATGAGCAGTTCTTC. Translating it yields CSVEILIQSYNEQFF.

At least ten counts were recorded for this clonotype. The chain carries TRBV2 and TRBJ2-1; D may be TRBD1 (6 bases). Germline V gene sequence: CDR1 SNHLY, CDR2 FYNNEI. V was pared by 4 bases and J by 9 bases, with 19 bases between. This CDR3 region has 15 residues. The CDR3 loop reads CASSGGARGIGEQFF. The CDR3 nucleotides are TGTGCCAGCAGTGGAGGGGCCAGGGGAATCGGTGAGCAGTTCTTC.

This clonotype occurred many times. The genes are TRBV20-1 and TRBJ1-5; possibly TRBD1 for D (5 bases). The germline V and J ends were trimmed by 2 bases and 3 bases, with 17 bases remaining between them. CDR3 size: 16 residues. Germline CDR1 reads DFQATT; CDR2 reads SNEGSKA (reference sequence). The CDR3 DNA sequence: TGCAGTGCTAGAAGTAATGTGGGACGGCCCAATCAGCCCCAGCATTTT. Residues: CSARSNVGRPNQPQHF.

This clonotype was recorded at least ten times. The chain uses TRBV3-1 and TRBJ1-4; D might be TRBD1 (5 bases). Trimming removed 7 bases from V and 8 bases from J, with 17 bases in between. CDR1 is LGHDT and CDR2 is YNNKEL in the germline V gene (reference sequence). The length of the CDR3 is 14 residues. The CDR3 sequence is CASKTTRTGEKLFF. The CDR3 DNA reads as TGTGCCAGCAAAACCACAAGAACAGGCGAAAAACTGTTTTTT.

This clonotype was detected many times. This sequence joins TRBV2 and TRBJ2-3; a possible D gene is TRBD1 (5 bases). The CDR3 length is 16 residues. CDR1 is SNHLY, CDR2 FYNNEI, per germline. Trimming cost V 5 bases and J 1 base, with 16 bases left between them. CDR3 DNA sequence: TGTGCCAGCAGTCAACCGGGCCCCAGGGGCACAGATACGCAGTATTTT. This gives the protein CASSQPGPRGTDTQYF.

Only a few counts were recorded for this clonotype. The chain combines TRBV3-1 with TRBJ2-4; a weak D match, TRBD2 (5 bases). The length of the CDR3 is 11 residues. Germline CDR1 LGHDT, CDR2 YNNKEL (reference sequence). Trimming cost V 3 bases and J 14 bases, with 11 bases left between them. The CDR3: CASSHGDTEYF. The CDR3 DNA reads TGTGCCAGCAGCCACGGGGATACAGAGTACTTC. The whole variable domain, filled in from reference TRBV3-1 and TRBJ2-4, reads DTAVSQTPKYLVTQMGNDKSIKCEQNLGHDTMYWYKQDSKKFLKIMFSYNNKELIINETVPNRFSPKSPDKAHLNLHINSLELGDSAVYFCASSHGDTEYFGAGTRLSVL.

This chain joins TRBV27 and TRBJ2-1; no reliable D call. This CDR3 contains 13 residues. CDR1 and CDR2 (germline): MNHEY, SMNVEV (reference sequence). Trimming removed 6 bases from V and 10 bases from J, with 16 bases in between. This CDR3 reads CASSRPHVEEQFF. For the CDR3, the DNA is TGTGCCAGCAGCCGGCCACATGTGGAAGAGCAGTTCTTC.

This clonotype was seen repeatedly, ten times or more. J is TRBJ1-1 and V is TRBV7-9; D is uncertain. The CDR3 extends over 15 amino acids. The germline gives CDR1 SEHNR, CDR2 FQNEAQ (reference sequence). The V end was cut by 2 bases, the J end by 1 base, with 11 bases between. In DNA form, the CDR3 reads TGTGCCAGCAGCTTAAGAGGGCCCCAGAACACTGAAGCTTTCTTT. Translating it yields CASSLRGPQNTEAFF.

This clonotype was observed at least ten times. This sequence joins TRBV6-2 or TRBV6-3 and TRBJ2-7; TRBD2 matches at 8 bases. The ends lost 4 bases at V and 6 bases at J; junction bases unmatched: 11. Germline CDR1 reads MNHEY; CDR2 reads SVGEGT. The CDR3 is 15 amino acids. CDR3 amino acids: CASSFTGGALGEQYF. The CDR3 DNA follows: TGTGCCAGCAGTTTCACGGGAGGGGCGCTTGGCGAGCAGTACTTC.

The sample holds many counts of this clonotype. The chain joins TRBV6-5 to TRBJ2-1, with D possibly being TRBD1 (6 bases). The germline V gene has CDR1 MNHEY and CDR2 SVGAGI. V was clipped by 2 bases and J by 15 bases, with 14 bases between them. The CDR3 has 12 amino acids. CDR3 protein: CASSYDRFPRFF. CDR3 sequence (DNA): TGTGCCAGCAGTTACGACAGGTTCCCGCGGTTCTTC.

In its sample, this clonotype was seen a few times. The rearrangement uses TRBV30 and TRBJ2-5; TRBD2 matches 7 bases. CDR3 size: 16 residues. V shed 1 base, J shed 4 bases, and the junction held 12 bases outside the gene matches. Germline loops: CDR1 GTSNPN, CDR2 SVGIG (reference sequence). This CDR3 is CAWSGGWREGGETQYF. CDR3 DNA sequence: TGTGCCTGGAGTGGGGGATGGAGGGAGGGCGGAGAGACCCAGTACTTC.

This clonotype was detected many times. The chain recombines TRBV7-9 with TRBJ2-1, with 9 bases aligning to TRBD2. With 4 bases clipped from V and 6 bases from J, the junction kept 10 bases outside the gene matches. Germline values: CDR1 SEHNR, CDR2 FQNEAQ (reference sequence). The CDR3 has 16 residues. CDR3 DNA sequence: TGTGCCAGCAGCTCCACCGTAGCGGGAGAAGGCAATGAGCAGTTCTTC. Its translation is CASSSTVAGEGNEQFF.

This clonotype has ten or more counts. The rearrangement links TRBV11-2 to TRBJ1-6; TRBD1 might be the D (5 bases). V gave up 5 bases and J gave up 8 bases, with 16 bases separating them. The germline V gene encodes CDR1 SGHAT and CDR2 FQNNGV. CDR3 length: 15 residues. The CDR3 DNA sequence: TGTGCCAGCAGCCTCACTTGGGGCTCGGATTCACCCCTCCACTTT. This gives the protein CASSLTWGSDSPLHF. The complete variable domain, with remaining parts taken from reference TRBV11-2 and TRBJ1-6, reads EAGVAQSPRYKIIEKRQSVAFWCNPISGHATLYWYQQILGQGPKLLIQFQNNGVVDDSQLPKDRFSAERLKGVDSTLKIQPAKLEDSAVYLCASSLTWGSDSPLHFGNGTRLTVT.

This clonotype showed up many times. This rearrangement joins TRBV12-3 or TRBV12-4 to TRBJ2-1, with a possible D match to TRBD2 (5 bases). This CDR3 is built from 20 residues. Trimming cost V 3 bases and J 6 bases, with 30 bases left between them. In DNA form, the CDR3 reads TGTGCCAGCAGTTTTCTGTCTTTCGGTGAGGGAACCAAAATACTCAATGAGCAGTTCTTC. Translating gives CASSFLSFGEGTKILNEQFF.

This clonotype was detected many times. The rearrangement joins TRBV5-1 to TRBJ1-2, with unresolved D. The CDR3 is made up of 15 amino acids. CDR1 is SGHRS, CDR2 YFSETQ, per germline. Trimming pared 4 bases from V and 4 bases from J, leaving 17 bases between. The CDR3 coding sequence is TGCGCCAGCAGCGCTTGGACGGCGGCTACCTATGGCTACACCTTC. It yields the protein CASSAWTAATYGYTF.

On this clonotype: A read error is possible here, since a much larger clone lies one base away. CDR3 in amino acids: CASSPGHTTGELFF. The CDR3, as DNA: TGCGCCAGCAGCCCGGGACATACAACCGGGGAGCTGTTTTTT. The gene calls are TRBV5-1 and TRBJ2-2; weak D call: TRBD1 (6 bases). V was shortened by 4 bases and J by 5 bases, with 12 bases between the two germline ends. The CDR3 length is 14 residues. Germline CDR1 and CDR2: SGHRS and YFSETQ.

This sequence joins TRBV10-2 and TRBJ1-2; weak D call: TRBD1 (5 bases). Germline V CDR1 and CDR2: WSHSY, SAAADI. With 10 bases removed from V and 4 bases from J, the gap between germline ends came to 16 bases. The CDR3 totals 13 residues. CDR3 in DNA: TGCGCCACCCGCGAGGGGCTCGCCTATGGCTACACCTTC. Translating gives CATREGLAYGYTF.